The 25 T cell receptor beta chains reported below all come from one sample, sequenced in a study of blood T cell repertoires in COVID-19. Only in-frame clones appear in the TCRdb table, and some are missing; sequencing was by immunoSEQ multiplex PCR. The sample consists of approximately 140,000 clones, about 80% of them appearing once. Sequenced input: peripheral blood. These receptors all come from a man between 50 and 59 years old with acute or convalescent COVID-19.

The chain couples TRBV5-1 to TRBJ1-2; 11 nucleotides match TRBD1. Unmatched junction bases numbered 1, after V lost 3 bases and J lost 3 bases. The germline gives CDR1 SGHRS, CDR2 YFSETQ. The CDR3 runs 14 residues. The DNA for the CDR3 is TGCGCCAGCAGCTGGACAGGGGGCGACTATGGCTACACCTTC. This encodes CASSWTGGDYGYTF.

The chain recombines TRBV12-3 or TRBV12-4 with TRBJ1-1; D is ambiguous. The CDR3 consists of 12 residues. Trimming shortened V by 3 bases and J by 1 base, and 3 bases separated the two germline ends. The CDR3 DNA sequence: TGTGCCAGCAGTTTCGGGAACACTGAAGCTTTCTTT. Its translation: CASSFGNTEAFF.

J is TRBJ1-2 and V is TRBV30, with a tentative D call TRBD1 (5 bases). V was cut by 0 bases and J by 5 bases, with 16 bases left in between. The CDR3 has 15 amino acids. Germline V lookup: CDR1 GTSNPN, CDR2 SVGIG (reference sequence). The CDR3 sequence: CAWSVATGGAYGYTF. The DNA for the CDR3 is TGTGCCTGGAGTGTAGCGACCGGAGGGGCGTATGGCTACACCTTC.

V is TRBV2 and J is TRBJ2-7; 8 nucleotides line up with TRBD1. Germline V CDR1 and CDR2: SNHLY, FYNNEI. The CDR3 covers 15 residues. V dropped 5 bases and J dropped 4; count of bases not matched to a gene: 10. The CDR3 region has the DNA TGTGCCAGCAGTTTGGACAGGGCCTCTGTATACGAGCAGTACGTC. Translated, it gives CASSLDRASVYEQYV.

The rearrangement uses TRBV5-1 and TRBJ2-1; 7 bases map to TRBD1. Germline V lookup: CDR1 SGHRS, CDR2 YFSETQ. The CDR3 totals 17 residues. V was clipped by 1 base and J by 7 bases; unmatched bases: 14. CDR3 in DNA: TGCGCCAGCAGCTTGAAAAATTCGGCAGGGGGATGGAATGAGCAGTTCTTC. Its protein product is CASSLKNSAGGWNEQFF.

This chain connects TRBV19 to TRBJ2-4; 7 nucleotides agree with TRBD1. The V segment lost 10 bases and the J segment 3 bases; nucleotides outside the gene matches: 9. This CDR3 contains 14 residues. The germline V gene encodes CDR1 LNHDA and CDR2 SQIVND (reference sequence). CDR3 nucleotides: TGTGCCACCAATCAGGGGGACGTCAAAAACATTCAGTACTTC. It codes for CATNQGDVKNIQYF.

The V gene is TRBV6-1, the J gene TRBJ1-5, with 7 positions matching TRBD1. The CDR3 loop spans 13 amino acids. V shed 3 bases, J shed 11 bases, and the junction held 7 bases outside the gene matches. The germline CDR1 and CDR2 sequences are MNHNS and SASEGT. The CDR3 region is CASSDGQGVAQHF. CDR3 bases: TGTGCCAGCAGTGACGGTCAGGGGGTCGCCCAGCATTTT.

This clone has a single count. The J gene is TRBJ2-7, the V gene TRBV6-6; a weak D match, TRBD2 (5 bases). The V gene's germline CDR1 is MNHNY and CDR2 SVGAGI (reference sequence). The CDR3 spans 13 residues. V was shortened by 4 bases and J by 9 bases, with 16 bases between the two germline ends. CDR3: CASSSRVRDRQYV. In DNA, the CDR3 is TGTGCCAGCAGTTCGCGAGTGAGGGATAGGCAGTACGTC.

This clone was observed at least ten times. This rearrangement joins TRBV6-5 to TRBJ2-7; 7 bases are a match to TRBD1. Germline CDR1 MNHEY, CDR2 SVGAGI. The CDR3 sequence is 12 residues long. V was pared by 10 bases and J by 2 bases, with 5 bases of the junction left unmatched. The CDR3 reads CAIRDRTYEQYF. CDR3 nucleotides: TGTGCCATCCGGGACAGAACCTACGAGCAGTACTTC.

The V and J genes are TRBV11-2 and TRBJ2-5; 9 nucleotides line up with TRBD2. Looked up from germline, CDR1 is SGHAT and CDR2 is FQNNGV. The CDR3 is made up of 15 amino acids. With V trimmed by 7 bases and J by 2 bases, 8 bases remained unmatched. CDR3 sequence reads: CASKTLAGRQETQYF. For the CDR3, the DNA is TGTGCCAGCAAAACCCTAGCGGGGCGGCAAGAGACCCAGTACTTC.

The V call is TRBV6-2 or TRBV6-3, the J call TRBJ1-5; D perhaps matches TRBD1 (6 bases). Germline assignment: CDR1 MNHEY and CDR2 SVGEGT. The CDR3 loop spans 16 amino acids. V was pared by 6 bases and J by 0 bases, with 15 bases between. DNA for the CDR3: TGTGCCAGCAGCCGGGGACAAATCTATAGCAATCAGCCCCAGCATTTT. Its translation: CASSRGQIYSNQPQHF.

The V gene is TRBV4-2, the J gene TRBJ1-2; a possible D gene is TRBD1 (6 bases). The V end was cut by 3 bases, the J end by 6 bases, with 17 bases between. The CDR3 consists of 15 residues. Looked up from germline, CDR1 is LGHNA and CDR2 is YNFKEQ. In nucleotides, the CDR3 is TGTGCCAGCAGCCAGTACAGGGATACCATGAATGGCTACACCTTC. This encodes CASSQYRDTMNGYTF.

This chain joins TRBV4-1 and TRBJ1-6; TRBD1 aligns across 10 bases. The junction had 9 bases not matched to a gene; V was cut back by 1 base and J by 9 bases. CDR3 length: 17 amino acids. Germline loops: CDR1 MGHRA, CDR2 YSYEKL. CDR3 bases: TGCGCCAGCAGCCAAGCCCTGAGACAGGGGGCGTCTTCACCCCTCCACTTT. Translation: CASSQALRQGASSPLHF.

V usage is TRBV5-1 and J usage is TRBJ2-3; 16 bases map to TRBD2. CDR1 is SGHRS and CDR2 is YFSETQ in the germline V gene. The CDR3 is 18 residues long. V was pared by 0 bases and J by 2 bases, with 3 bases of the junction left unmatched. Here the CDR3 DNA reads TGCGCCAGCAGCTTGGATGGGACTAGCGGGGGGGCCACAGATACGCAGTATTTT. Translation gives CASSLDGTSGGATDTQYF. The whole variable domain, remainder taken from reference TRBV5-1 and TRBJ2-3, is KAGVTQTPRYLIKTRGQQVTLSCSPISGHRSVSWYQQTPGQGLQFLFEYFSETQRNKGNFPGRFSGRQFSNSRSEMNVSTLELGDSALYLCASSLDGTSGGATDTQYFGPGTRLTVL.

The rearrangement joins TRBV5-1 to TRBJ2-2; D is ambiguous. The length of the CDR3 is 15 residues. Germline CDR1 SGHRS, CDR2 YFSETQ. Trimming took 0 bases from V and 0 from J, leaving 6 bases between them. CDR3 region: CASSLAQTNTGELFF. In DNA form, the CDR3 reads TGCGCCAGCAGCTTGGCTCAGACGAACACCGGGGAGCTGTTTTTT.

This clone showed up just a few times. The CDR3 spells CASGLDLGARRGYGYTF. Written as DNA, the CDR3 is TGTGCTAGTGGTTTGGATCTTGGGGCTCGGCGCGGCTATGGCTACACCTTC. The chain employs TRBV12-5 and TRBJ1-2, with D tentatively TRBD1 (5 bases). Germline V gene data show CDR1 as LGHNT and CDR2 as FRNRAP. The CDR3 sequence is 17 residues long. Trimming stripped 1 base from V and 4 bases from J, with 19 bases between.

The chain joins TRBV3-1 (or the pseudogene TRBV3-2) to TRBJ1-1, with D hard to call. V gave up 6 bases and J gave up 1 base, with 6 bases separating them. In germline, CDR1 is LGHDT, CDR2 YNNKEL (reference sequence). This CDR3 is built from 12 residues. DNA of the CDR3: TGTGCCAGCAGTCGGGGGAACACTGAAGCTTTCTTT. It yields the protein CASSRGNTEAFF.

This chain links TRBV27 with TRBJ2-5; 11 nucleotides agree with TRBD1. V shed 5 bases and J 4 bases; nucleotides not matched to a gene: 3. This CDR3 is built from 14 residues. CDR1 MNHEY and CDR2 SMNVEV come from the germline V gene (reference sequence). CDR3 in amino acids: CASSPGTGGETQYF. CDR3 nucleotides: TGTGCCAGCAGTCCGGGGACAGGGGGAGAGACCCAGTACTTC.

To note about this clone: This sample includes further DNA sequences coding for the same CDR3. The chain combines TRBV4-1 with TRBJ1-2; possible D gene TRBD1, 6 bases. Trimming stripped 2 bases from V and 4 bases from J, with 8 bases between. This CDR3 has 13 amino acids. In germline, CDR1 is MGHRA, CDR2 YSYEKL. CDR3 sequence (DNA): TGCGCCAGCAGCCAAACAGGGATCTATGGCTACACCTTC. It specifies CASSQTGIYGYTF.

The V gene is TRBV20-1, the J gene TRBJ2-5; 12 nucleotides agree with TRBD1. The V and J ends lost 3 bases and 7 bases, in that order; junction bases with no gene match: 9. Looked up from germline, CDR1 is DFQATT and CDR2 is SNEGSKA (reference sequence). The CDR3 length is 15 residues. CDR3 nucleotides: TGCAGTGCTAGTCGGGGACAGGGGGCCGGCGTGACCCAGTACTTC. Its protein product is CSASRGQGAGVTQYF.

J is TRBJ2-7 and V is TRBV7-3, with TRBD2 as a possible D gene (6 bases). The CDR3 is 13 amino acids. V was pared by 5 bases and J by 7 bases, with 15 bases between. CDR1 is SGHTA, CDR2 FQGTGA, per germline. CDR3 loop: CASSQGAAGEQYF. The CDR3 coding sequence is TGTGCCAGCAGCCAAGGCGCGGCGGGGGAGCAGTACTTC.

The sample holds a few counts of this clone. V and J are TRBV4-1 and TRBJ2-7; a possible D gene is TRBD2 (5 bases). The CDR3 totals 16 residues. With 4 bases removed from V and 7 bases from J, the gap between germline ends came to 23 bases. Germline V gene data show CDR1 as MGHRA and CDR2 as YSYEKL. The CDR3 region is CASSPRLSMTTGEQYV. The CDR3 bases are TGCGCCAGCAGCCCGCGCCTCTCCATGACCACGGGGGAGCAGTACGTC.

The chain has TRBV24-1 and TRBJ2-1; 7 positions match TRBD1. There are 17 residues in the CDR3. V shed 4 bases, J shed 1 base, and the junction held 9 bases outside the gene matches. Germline CDR1 is KGHDR and CDR2 is SFDVKD. CDR3 bases: TGTGCCACCAGTGACCAACAGGGGTGGGATTCCTACAATGAGCAGTTCTTC. Protein sequence: CATSDQQGWDSYNEQFF.

The chain is built from TRBV7-2 and TRBJ1-1, with a weak D call TRBD1 (5 bases). V lost 2 bases to trimming and J lost 7 bases, with 14 bases between them. In germline, CDR1 is SGHTA, CDR2 FQGNSA. This CDR3 region has 14 residues. CDR3 in amino acids: CASSLRAGGIEAFF. As DNA, the CDR3 is TGTGCCAGCAGCTTACGGGCTGGGGGGATTGAAGCTTTCTTT.

The gene calls are TRBV6-5 and TRBJ1-5; the D is unclear. CDR1 is MNHEY and CDR2 is SVGAGI in the germline V gene. This CDR3 comprises 14 residues. V lost 6 bases and J lost 4, with 13 bases in between. The DNA of the CDR3 is TGTGCCAGCAGGCCAATGGAGAGAAATCAGCCCCAGCATTTT. Its translation is CASRPMERNQPQHF.